Sequencing of this T cell receptor (beta chain) was carried out in a study of blood T cell repertoires in COVID-19. At the level of the study: Samples taken during acute and convalescent COVID-19 were collected in the United States, Italy and Spain. From T cells, B-cell-depleted T cells, or PBMCs came the material, which was cDNA or gDNA.

With 6 bases removed from V and 0 bases from J, the gap between germline ends came to 12 bases. The germline V gene has CDR1 SNHLY and CDR2 FYNNEI. CDR3 length: 15 amino acids. While infection was still active, Seattle patients were enrolled and then followed longitudinally. Original methodology: Estimated nucleated cell counts came from reference gene primer amplification. The repertoire was sequenced with immunoSEQ multiplex PCR; TCRdb's copy has only in-frame clones and lacks some. V, J and clone size were drawn from that table, and D and trimming were deduced from the DNA. The data hold 130,000 to 150,000 clones, with around 87% observed a single time.

This TCR came from a man aged 18 to 30 with COVID-19, enrolled during active disease. The chain links TRBV2 to TRBJ1-3, with D unresolved. Sequencing used peripheral blood. The CDR3 region has the DNA TGTGCCAGCAGGGCCAGGTTCTTCTCTGGAAACACCATATATTTT. Residues: CASRARFFSGNTIYF. Looking up the rest from reference TRBV2 and TRBJ1-3 gives the full variable domain: EPEVTQTPSHQVTQMGQEVILRCVPISNHLYFYWYRQILGQKVEFLVSFYNNEISEKSEIFDDQFSVERPDGSNFTLKIRSTKLEDSAMYFCASRARFFSGNTIYFGEGSWLTVV.